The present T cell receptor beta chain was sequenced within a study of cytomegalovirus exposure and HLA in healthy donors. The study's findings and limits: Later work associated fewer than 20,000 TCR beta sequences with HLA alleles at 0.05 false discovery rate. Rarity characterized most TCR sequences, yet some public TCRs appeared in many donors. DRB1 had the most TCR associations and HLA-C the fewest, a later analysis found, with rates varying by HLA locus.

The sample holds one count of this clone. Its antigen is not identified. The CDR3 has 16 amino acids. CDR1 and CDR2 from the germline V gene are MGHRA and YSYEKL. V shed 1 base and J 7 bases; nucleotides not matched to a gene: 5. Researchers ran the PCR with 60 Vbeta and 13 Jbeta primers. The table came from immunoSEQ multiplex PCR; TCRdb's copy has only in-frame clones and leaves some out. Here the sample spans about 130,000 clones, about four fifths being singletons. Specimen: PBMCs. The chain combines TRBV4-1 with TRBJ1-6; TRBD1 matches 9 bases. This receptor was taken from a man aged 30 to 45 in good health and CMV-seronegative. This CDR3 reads CASSQVPDRGNSPLHF. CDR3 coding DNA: TGCGCCAGCAGCCAAGTTCCGGACAGGGGCAATTCACCCCTCCACTTT.